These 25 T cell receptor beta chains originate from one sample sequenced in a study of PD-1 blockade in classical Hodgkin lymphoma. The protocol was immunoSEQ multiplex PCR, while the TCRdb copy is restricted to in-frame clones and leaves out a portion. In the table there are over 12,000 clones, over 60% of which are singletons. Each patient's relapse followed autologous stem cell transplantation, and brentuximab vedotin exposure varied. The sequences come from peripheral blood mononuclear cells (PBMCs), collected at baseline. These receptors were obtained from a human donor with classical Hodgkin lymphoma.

DNA of the CDR3: TGCGCCAGCAGCCAAGTTTTAGCGGGATGGGGAGGGAGCACAGATACGCAGTATTTT. It codes for CASSQVLAGWGGSTDTQYF. J is TRBJ2-3 and V is TRBV4-1; 8 nucleotides align to TRBD2. Trimming took 1 base from V and 0 from J; bases not matched to a gene: 12. The CDR3 loop spans 19 amino acids. Germline assignment: CDR1 MGHRA and CDR2 YSYEKL.

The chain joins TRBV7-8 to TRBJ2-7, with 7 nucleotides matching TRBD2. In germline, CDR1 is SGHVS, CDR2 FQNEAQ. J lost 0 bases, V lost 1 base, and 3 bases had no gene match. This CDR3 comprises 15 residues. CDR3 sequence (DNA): TGTGCCAGCAGCTTAGGCCTAGCGGACTCCTACGAGCAGTACTTC. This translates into CASSLGLADSYEQYF.

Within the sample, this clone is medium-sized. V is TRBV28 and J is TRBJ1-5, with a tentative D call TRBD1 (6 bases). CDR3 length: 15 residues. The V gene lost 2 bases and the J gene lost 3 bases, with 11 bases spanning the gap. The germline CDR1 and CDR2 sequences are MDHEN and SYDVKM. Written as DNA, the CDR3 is TGTGCCAGCAGTTTACTACAGGGCAACAATCAGCCCCAGCATTTT. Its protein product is CASSLLQGNNQPQHF.

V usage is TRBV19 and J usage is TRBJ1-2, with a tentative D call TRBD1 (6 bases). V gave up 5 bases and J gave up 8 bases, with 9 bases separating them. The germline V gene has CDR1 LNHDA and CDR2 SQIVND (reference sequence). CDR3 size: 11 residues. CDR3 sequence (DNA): TGTGCCAGTAGTCATCAGGGGGGCTACACCTTC. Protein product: CASSHQGGYTF.

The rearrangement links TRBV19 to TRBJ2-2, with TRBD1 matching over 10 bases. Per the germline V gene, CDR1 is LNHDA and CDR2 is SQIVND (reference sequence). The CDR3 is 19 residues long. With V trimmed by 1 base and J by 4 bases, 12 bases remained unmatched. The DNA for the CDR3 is TGTGCCAGTAGTATAGGCCCCTCGCGGGACAGGGGAAGCACCGGGGAGCTGTTTTTT. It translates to CASSIGPSRDRGSTGELFF.

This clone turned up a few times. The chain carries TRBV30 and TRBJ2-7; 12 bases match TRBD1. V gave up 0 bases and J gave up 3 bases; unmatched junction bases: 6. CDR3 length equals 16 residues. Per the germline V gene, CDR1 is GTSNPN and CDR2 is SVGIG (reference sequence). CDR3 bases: TGTGCCTGGAGTGTGGGACAGGGGGCGCTTGTCTACGAGCAGTACTTC. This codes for CAWSVGQGALVYEQYF. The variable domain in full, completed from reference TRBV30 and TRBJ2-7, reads SQTIHQWPATLVQPVGSPLSLECTVEGTSNPNLYWYRQAAGRGLQLLFYSVGIGQISSEVPQNLSASRPQDRQFILSSKKLLLSDSGFYLCAWSVGQGALVYEQYFGPGTRLTVT.

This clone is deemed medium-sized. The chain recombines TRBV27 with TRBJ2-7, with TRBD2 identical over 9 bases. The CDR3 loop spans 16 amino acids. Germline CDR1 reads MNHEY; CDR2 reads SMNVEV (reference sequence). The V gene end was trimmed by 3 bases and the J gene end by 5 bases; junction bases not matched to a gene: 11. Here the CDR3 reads CASSLLAGRGPDEQYF. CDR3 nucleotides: TGTGCCAGCAGTTTGCTAGCGGGAAGGGGTCCGGACGAGCAGTACTTC.

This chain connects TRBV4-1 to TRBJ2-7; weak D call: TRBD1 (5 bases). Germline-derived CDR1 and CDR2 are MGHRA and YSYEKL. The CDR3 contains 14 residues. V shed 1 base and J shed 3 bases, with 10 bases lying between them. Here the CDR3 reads CASSQAQDLYEQYF. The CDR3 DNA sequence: TGCGCCAGCAGCCAAGCACAGGACCTCTACGAGCAGTACTTC.

CDR3 sequence reads: CASSQLSSYNEQFF. In DNA, the CDR3 is TGCGCCAGCAGCCAACTAAGCTCCTACAATGAGCAGTTCTTC. The rearrangement uses TRBV4-1 and TRBJ2-1; D is unresolved. Per the germline V gene, CDR1 is MGHRA and CDR2 is YSYEKL. This CDR3 comprises 14 residues. V was pared by 2 bases and J by 0 bases, with 5 bases between.

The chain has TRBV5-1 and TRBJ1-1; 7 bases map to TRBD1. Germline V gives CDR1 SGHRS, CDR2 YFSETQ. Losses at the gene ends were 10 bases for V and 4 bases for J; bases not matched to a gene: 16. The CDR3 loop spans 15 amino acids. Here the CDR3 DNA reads TGCGCCTCGAAAGTTGACGCGGGGGACAGCACTGAAGCTTTCTTT. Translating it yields CASKVDAGDSTEAFF.

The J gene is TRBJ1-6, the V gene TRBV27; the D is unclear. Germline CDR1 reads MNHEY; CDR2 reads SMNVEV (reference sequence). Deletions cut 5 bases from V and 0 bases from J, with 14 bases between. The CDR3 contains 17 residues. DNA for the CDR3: TGTGCCAGCAGTCCAACCCCGACGGGCTCCTATAATTCACCCCTCCACTTT. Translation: CASSPTPTGSYNSPLHF.

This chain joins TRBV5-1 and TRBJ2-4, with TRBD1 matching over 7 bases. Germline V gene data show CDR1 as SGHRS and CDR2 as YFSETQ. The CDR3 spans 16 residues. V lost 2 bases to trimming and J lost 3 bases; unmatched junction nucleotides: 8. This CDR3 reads CASSLTGAVDKNIQYF. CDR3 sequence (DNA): TGCGCCAGCAGCTTAACAGGGGCTGTGGACAAAAACATTCAGTACTTC.

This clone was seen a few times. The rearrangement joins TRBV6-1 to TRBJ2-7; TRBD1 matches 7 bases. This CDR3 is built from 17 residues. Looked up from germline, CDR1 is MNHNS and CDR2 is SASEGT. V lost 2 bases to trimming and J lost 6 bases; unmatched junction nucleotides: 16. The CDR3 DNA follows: TGTGCCAGCAGTGAATGGGGGATACAGGGGTTTGGTTCCGAGCAGTACTTC. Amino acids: CASSEWGIQGFGSEQYF.

CDR3 region: CASSYDGYLFTEAFF. CDR3 nucleotide sequence: TGTGCCAGCAGTTACGACGGCTACCTTTTTACTGAAGCTTTCTTT. The V gene is TRBV6-5, the J gene TRBJ1-1; no firm D call. The CDR3 contains 15 residues. Germline V CDR1 and CDR2: MNHEY, SVGAGI. V lost 2 bases and J 5 bases, leaving 15 bases between the germline ends.

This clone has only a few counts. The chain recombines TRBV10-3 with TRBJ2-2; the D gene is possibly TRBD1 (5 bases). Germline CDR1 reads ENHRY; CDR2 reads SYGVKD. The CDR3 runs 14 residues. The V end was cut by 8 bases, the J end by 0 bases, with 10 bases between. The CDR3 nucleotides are TGTGCCATCCGGACACCCGCGAACACCGGGGAGCTGTTTTTT. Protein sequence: CAIRTPANTGELFF.

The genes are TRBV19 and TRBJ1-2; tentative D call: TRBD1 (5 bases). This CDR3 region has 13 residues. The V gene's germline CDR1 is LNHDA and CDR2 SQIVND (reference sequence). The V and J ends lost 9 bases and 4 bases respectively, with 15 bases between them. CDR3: CASSPDRTYGYTF. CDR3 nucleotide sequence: TGTGCCAGCAGCCCCGACAGAACCTATGGCTACACCTTC.

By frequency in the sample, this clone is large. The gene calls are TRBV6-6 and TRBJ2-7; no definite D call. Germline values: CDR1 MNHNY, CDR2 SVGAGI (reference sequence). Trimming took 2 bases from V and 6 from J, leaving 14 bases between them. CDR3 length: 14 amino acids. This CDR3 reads CASSYVDRESEQYF. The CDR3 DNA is TGTGCCAGCAGTTACGTTGACCGTGAGTCCGAGCAGTACTTC.

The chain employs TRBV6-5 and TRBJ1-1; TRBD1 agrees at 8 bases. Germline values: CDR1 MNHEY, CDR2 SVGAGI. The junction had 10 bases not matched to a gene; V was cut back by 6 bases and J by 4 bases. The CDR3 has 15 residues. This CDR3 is CASRRQGTGGTEAFF. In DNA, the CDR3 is TGTGCCAGCAGAAGACAGGGAACAGGGGGCACTGAAGCTTTCTTT.

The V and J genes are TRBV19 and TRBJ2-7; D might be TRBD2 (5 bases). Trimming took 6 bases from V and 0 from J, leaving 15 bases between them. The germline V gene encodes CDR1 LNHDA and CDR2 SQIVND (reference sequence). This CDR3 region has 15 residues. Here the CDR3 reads CASSLRRESSYEQYF. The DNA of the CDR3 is TGTGCCAGTAGCCTTCGTCGGGAAAGCTCCTACGAGCAGTACTTC. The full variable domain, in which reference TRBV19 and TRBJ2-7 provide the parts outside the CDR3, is DGGITQSPKYLFRKEGQNVTLSCEQNLNHDAMYWYRQDPGQGLRLIYYSQIVNDFQKGDIAEGYSVSREKKESFPLTVTSAQKNPTAFYLCASSLRRESSYEQYFGPGTRLTVT.

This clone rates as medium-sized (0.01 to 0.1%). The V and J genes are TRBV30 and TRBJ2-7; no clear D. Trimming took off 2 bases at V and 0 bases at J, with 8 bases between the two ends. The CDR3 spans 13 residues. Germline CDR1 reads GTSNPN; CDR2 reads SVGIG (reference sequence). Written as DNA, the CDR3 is TGTGCCTGGAGTAGAGTCGACTCCTACGAGCAGTACTTC. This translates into CAWSRVDSYEQYF.

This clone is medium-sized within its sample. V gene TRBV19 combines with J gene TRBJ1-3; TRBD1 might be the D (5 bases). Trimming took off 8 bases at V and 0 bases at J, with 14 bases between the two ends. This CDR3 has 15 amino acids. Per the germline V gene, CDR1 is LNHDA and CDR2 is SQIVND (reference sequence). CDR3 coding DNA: TGTGCCAGTTTCCCCGGCGGGACCTCTGGAAACACCATATATTTT. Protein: CASFPGGTSGNTIYF.

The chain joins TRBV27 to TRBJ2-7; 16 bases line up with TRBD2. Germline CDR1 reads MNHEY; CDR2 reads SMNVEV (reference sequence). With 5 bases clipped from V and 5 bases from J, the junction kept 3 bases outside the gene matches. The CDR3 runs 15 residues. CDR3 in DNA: TGTGCCAGCAGTGCGGGACTAGCGGGAGGGCACGAGCAGTACTTC. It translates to CASSAGLAGGHEQYF.

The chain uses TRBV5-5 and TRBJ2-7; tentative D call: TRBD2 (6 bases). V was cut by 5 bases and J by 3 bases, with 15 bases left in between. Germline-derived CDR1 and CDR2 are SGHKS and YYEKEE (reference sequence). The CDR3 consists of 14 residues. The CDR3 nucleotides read TGTGCCAGCAGGACCGGGACGGGGGACTACGAGCAGTACTTC. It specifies CASRTGTGDYEQYF. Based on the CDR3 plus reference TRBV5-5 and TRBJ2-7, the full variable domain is DAGVTQSPTHLIKTRGQQVTLRCSPISGHKSVSWYQQVLGQGPQFIFQYYEKEERGRGNFPDRFSARQFPNYSSELNVNALLLGDSALYLCASRTGTGDYEQYFGPGTRLTVT.

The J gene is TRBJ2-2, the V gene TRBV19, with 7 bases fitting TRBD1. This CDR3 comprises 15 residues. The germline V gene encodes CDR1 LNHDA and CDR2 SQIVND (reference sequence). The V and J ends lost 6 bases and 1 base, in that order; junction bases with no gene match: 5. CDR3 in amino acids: CASSARQGNTGELFF. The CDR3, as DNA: TGTGCCAGTAGCGCCCGACAGGGGAACACCGGGGAGCTGTTTTTT.

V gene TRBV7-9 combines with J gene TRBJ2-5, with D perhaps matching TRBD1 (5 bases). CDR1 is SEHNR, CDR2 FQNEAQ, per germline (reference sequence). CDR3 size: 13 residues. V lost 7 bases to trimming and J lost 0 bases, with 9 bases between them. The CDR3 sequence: CASKGHNQETQYF. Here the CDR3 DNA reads TGTGCCAGCAAAGGACACAACCAAGAGACCCAGTACTTC.